The 26 T cell receptor beta chains below come from one sample, sequenced in a study of blood T cell repertoires in COVID-19. The method was immunoSEQ multiplex PCR; TCRdb's version includes in-frame clones alone and lacks a portion of them. The data hold about 130,000 clones, with roughly 86% observed a single time. The sequenced sample was peripheral blood. The source of these receptors is a woman aged 65 to 85 with COVID-19, enrolled during active disease.

This chain connects TRBV3-1 (or the pseudogene TRBV3-2) to TRBJ2-1; D is uncertain. Trimming removed 0 bases from V and 15 bases from J, with 12 bases in between. The CDR3 is 12 residues long. CDR1 LGHDT and CDR2 YNNKEL come from the germline V gene (reference sequence). CDR3: CASSQEPGRPFF. The CDR3, as DNA: TGTGCCAGCAGCCAAGAGCCGGGTCGGCCGTTCTTC.

V is TRBV6-6 and J is TRBJ2-7; the D is unclear. The V end was cut by 6 bases, the J end by 4 bases, with 10 bases between. The CDR3 contains 12 residues. Germline CDR1 and CDR2: MNHNY and SVGAGI (reference sequence). The CDR3 DNA reads TGTGCCAGCAGCCCCGGCGGATACGAGCAGTACTTC. It translates to CASSPGGYEQYF.

The chain employs TRBV19 and TRBJ1-5; D is ambiguous. The germline V gene encodes CDR1 LNHDA and CDR2 SQIVND (reference sequence). The length of the CDR3 is 16 residues. The ends were cut back, 3 bases at V and 3 bases at J, with 15 bases in the middle. Written as DNA, the CDR3 is TGTGCCAGTAGTATCGGGTATAGTCGCCTCAATCAGCCCCAGCATTTT. It translates to CASSIGYSRLNQPQHF.

The rearrangement uses TRBV24-1 and TRBJ1-5; TRBD1 aligns across 7 bases. The V segment lost 9 bases and the J segment 0 bases; nucleotides outside the gene matches: 10. CDR1 is KGHDR, CDR2 SFDVKD, per germline. CDR3 length: 16 amino acids. CDR3 nucleotides: TGTGCCACCGGTCGGGGTGGGACAGCTAGCAATCAGCCCCAGCATTTT. It specifies CATGRGGTASNQPQHF.

V gene TRBV28 combines with J gene TRBJ1-3; D might be TRBD1 (6 bases). V lost 5 bases and J 3 bases, leaving 23 bases between the germline ends. Germline CDR1 MDHEN, CDR2 SYDVKM. This CDR3 comprises 18 residues. CDR3 DNA sequence: TGTGCCAGCAGTCTCAGAACAGGGAAAAGAATAGGTGGAAACACCATATATTTT. It yields the protein CASSLRTGKRIGGNTIYF. Supplemented by reference TRBV28 and TRBJ1-3, the full variable domain reads DVKVTQSSRYLVKRTGEKVFLECVQDMDHENMFWYRQDPGLGLRLIYFSYDVKMKEKGDIPEGYSVSREKKERFSLILESASTNQTSMYLCASSLRTGKRIGGNTIYFGEGSWLTVV.

The chain links TRBV3-1 (or the pseudogene TRBV3-2) to TRBJ1-3; TRBD1 matches at 7 bases. The CDR3 runs 15 residues. V lost 5 bases, J lost 8 bases, and 12 bases stayed unmatched. Germline values: CDR1 LGHDT, CDR2 YNNKEL (reference sequence). The CDR3 region is CASSVRQGGRYTIYF. The DNA for the CDR3 is TGTGCCAGCAGCGTTCGACAGGGCGGGAGGTACACCATATATTTT.

Only one count was recorded for this clone. This chain links TRBV5-1 with TRBJ2-7; weak D call: TRBD2 (5 bases). The CDR3 is 14 residues long. V was cut by 2 bases and J by 3 bases, with 12 bases left in between. Looked up from germline, CDR1 is SGHRS and CDR2 is YFSETQ. The CDR3 DNA follows: TGCGCCAGCAGCTTCCGGCCGGGGTTCTACGAGCAGTACTTC. This translates into CASSFRPGFYEQYF. The variable domain in full, with the rest retrieved from reference TRBV5-1 and TRBJ2-7, is KAGVTQTPRYLIKTRGQQVTLSCSPISGHRSVSWYQQTPGQGLQFLFEYFSETQRNKGNFPGRFSGRQFSNSRSEMNVSTLELGDSALYLCASSFRPGFYEQYFGPGTRLTVT.

V is TRBV10-3 and J is TRBJ2-7; D is unresolved. The CDR3 consists of 12 residues. V dropped 4 bases and J dropped 0 bases, with 4 bases sitting between them. Germline CDR1 and CDR2: ENHRY and SYGVKD. The CDR3 DNA is TGTGCCATCAGTGCCTACTCCTACGAGCAGTACTTC. As protein: CAISAYSYEQYF.

The CDR3 region is CASSPRGAGTSVRGYTF. The CDR3 nucleotides are TGTGCCAGCAGTCCTCGGGGGGCGGGCACCTCGGTTCGGGGCTACACCTTC. The chain combines TRBV28 with TRBJ1-2; tentatively, D is TRBD1 (6 bases). Germline V gene lookup returns CDR1 MDHEN and CDR2 SYDVKM. The CDR3 consists of 17 residues. Trimming took off 5 bases at V and 8 bases at J, with 27 bases between the two ends.

This clone was detected a few times. This sequence joins TRBV6-5 and TRBJ1-5; 7 bases fit TRBD1. V was clipped by 6 bases and J by 1 base; unmatched bases: 6. The germline gives CDR1 MNHEY, CDR2 SVGAGI. The CDR3 extends over 15 amino acids. The CDR3 region is CASSRQGLSNQPQHF. CDR3 bases: TGTGCCAGCAGCCGACAGGGACTCAGCAATCAGCCCCAGCATTTT.

This sequence joins TRBV7-2 and TRBJ2-7; TRBD1 matches 7 bases. The junction had 4 bases not matched to a gene; V was cut back by 5 bases and J by 3 bases. The germline V gene encodes CDR1 SGHTA and CDR2 FQGNSA. CDR3 length equals 13 residues. In DNA form, the CDR3 reads TGTGCCAGCAGCCTCCGGGACAGCTACGAGCAGTACTTC. This sequence encodes CASSLRDSYEQYF.

The J gene is TRBJ2-3, the V gene TRBV5-1, with 9 bases identical to TRBD2. Per the germline V gene, CDR1 is SGHRS and CDR2 is YFSETQ. The CDR3 is 17 amino acids. J gave up 5 bases and V 4 bases, and 14 bases lay outside the gene matches. The CDR3, as DNA: TGCGCCAGCAGCCCCATTTCCGTTGGCGGGGGGGGAGATACGCAGTATTTT. This encodes CASSPISVGGGGDTQYF.

In DNA form, the CDR3 reads TGTGCCACCAGCAGAGACCCTAGCTTAGGCGAGACCCAGTACTTC. Translation: CATSRDPSLGETQYF. The rearrangement uses TRBV15 and TRBJ2-5; maybe TRBD2 (5 bases). This CDR3 spans 15 amino acids. Trimming cost V 0 bases and J 5 bases, with 13 bases left between them. Germline V CDR1 and CDR2: LNHNV, YYDKDF (reference sequence).

The chain is built from TRBV19 and TRBJ2-3; possible D gene TRBD2, 6 bases. The germline V and J ends were trimmed by 1 base and 0 bases, with 11 bases remaining between them. The CDR3 length is 16 residues. The V gene's germline CDR1 is LNHDA and CDR2 SQIVND (reference sequence). CDR3 nucleotides: TGTGCCAGTAGTATAGGGGGGGACCCTAGCACAGATACGCAGTATTTT. It is translated as CASSIGGDPSTDTQYF.

The count of this clone is one. V usage is TRBV5-1 and J usage is TRBJ1-1; D ambiguous. Germline-derived CDR1 and CDR2 are SGHRS and YFSETQ. V was cut by 7 bases and J by 4 bases, with 14 bases left in between. The CDR3 has 13 residues. In DNA form, the CDR3 reads TGCGCCAGCGAGGAGGGTCTGGGCACTGAAGCTTTCTTT. This codes for CASEEGLGTEAFF.

This chain connects TRBV7-9 to TRBJ2-1; 9 bases fit TRBD1. Germline V gene sequence: CDR1 SEHNR, CDR2 FQNEAQ (reference sequence). The CDR3 spans 16 residues. V gave up 4 bases and J gave up 9 bases; unmatched junction bases: 13. In DNA, the CDR3 is TGTGCCAGCAGCTGCCTGGGACAGGGAATATTCTGTGAGCAGTTCTTC. This translates into CASSCLGQGIFCEQFF.

This clone showed up just a few times. The CDR3 region is CASSQVLSTEAFF. DNA for the CDR3: TGTGCCAGCAGCCAAGTCTTGAGCACTGAAGCTTTCTTT. V is TRBV3-1 (or the pseudogene TRBV3-2) and J is TRBJ1-1, with unresolved D. The CDR3 runs 13 residues. The germline CDR1 and CDR2 sequences are LGHDT and YNNKEL (reference sequence). V was pared by 1 base and J by 4 bases, with 7 bases between.

J is TRBJ2-1 and V is TRBV18; D is ambiguous. This CDR3 contains 16 residues. V was cut by 1 base and J by 0 bases, with 10 bases left in between. CDR1 is KGHSH, CDR2 LQKENI, per germline. CDR3 coding DNA: TGTGCCAGCTCACCACTGAGTCTTTTCTCCTACAATGAGCAGTTCTTC. Amino acid sequence: CASSPLSLFSYNEQFF.

V and J are TRBV2 and TRBJ1-5; D not resolved. The CDR3 contains 16 residues. Germline loops: CDR1 SNHLY, CDR2 FYNNEI. V was pared by 5 bases and J by 2 bases, with 16 bases between. The CDR3 DNA sequence: TGTGCCAGCAGTCGGATGGGGAGTAGTGGCAATCAGCCCCAGCATTTT. Encoded protein: CASSRMGSSGNQPQHF. Full variable domain (rest looked up from reference TRBV2 and TRBJ1-5): EPEVTQTPSHQVTQMGQEVILRCVPISNHLYFYWYRQILGQKVEFLVSFYNNEISEKSEIFDDQFSVERPDGSNFTLKIRSTKLEDSAMYFCASSRMGSSGNQPQHFGDGTRLSIL.

The chain recombines TRBV4-2 with TRBJ1-3; 7 nucleotides line up with TRBD1. V lost 3 bases to trimming and J lost 1 base; unmatched junction nucleotides: 9. The CDR3 has 17 residues. In germline, CDR1 is LGHNA, CDR2 YNFKEQ. The CDR3 loop is CASSQSHGTESGNTIYF. The CDR3 nucleotides are TGTGCCAGCAGCCAGTCTCACGGGACAGAATCTGGAAACACCATATATTTT.

The rearrangement uses TRBV18 and TRBJ1-1; D is ambiguous. V was clipped by 3 bases and J by 0 bases, with 8 bases between them. Germline values: CDR1 KGHSH, CDR2 LQKENI. The CDR3 totals 14 residues. The chain's CDR3 is CASSPPTLNTEAFF. DNA of the CDR3: TGTGCCAGCTCACCTCCAACATTGAACACTGAAGCTTTCTTT.

This sequence joins TRBV3-1 (or the pseudogene TRBV3-2) and TRBJ2-7, with 10 bases aligning to TRBD2. CDR3 length: 16 amino acids. Germline CDR1 and CDR2: LGHDT and YNNKEL (reference sequence). Trimming cost V 3 bases and J 0 bases; bases outside gene matches: 5. In DNA, the CDR3 is TGTGCCAGCAGCCAGATAGCGGGGGGTCTCTCCTACGAGCAGTACTTC. Translation: CASSQIAGGLSYEQYF.

The chain couples TRBV5-1 to TRBJ2-2, with a weak D call TRBD1 (7 bases). The V gene lost 4 bases and the J gene lost 5 bases, with 18 bases spanning the gap. The V gene's germline CDR1 is SGHRS and CDR2 YFSETQ. The CDR3 totals 16 residues. The CDR3 nucleotides are TGCGCCAGCAGCCCGTCAGGGGGGACGTCTACCGGGGAGCTGTTTTTT. This translates into CASSPSGGTSTGELFF.

In regard to this clone: This specimen includes other DNA sequences encoding the same CDR3. The V and J genes are TRBV18 and TRBJ2-5; 9 nucleotides align to TRBD1. V shed 4 bases and J 3 bases; nucleotides not matched to a gene: 3. CDR3 length: 14 residues. Germline-derived CDR1 and CDR2 are KGHSH and LQKENI. The CDR3 here is CASSLRTGEETQYF. CDR3 DNA: TGTGCCAGCTCACTACGGACAGGGGAAGAGACCCAGTACTTC.

The chain employs TRBV20-1 and TRBJ2-1; TRBD1 might be the D (5 bases). The CDR3 length is 10 residues. The V gene's germline CDR1 is DFQATT and CDR2 SNEGSKA (reference sequence). CDR3 coding DNA: TGCAGCCCCGCAGGGAATGAGCAGTTCTTC. Amino acid sequence: CSPAGNEQFF.

The chain joins TRBV7-2 to TRBJ2-1, with TRBD1 identical over 9 bases. V lost 0 bases and J lost 6; bases outside the gene matches: 6. CDR1 is SGHTA and CDR2 is FQGNSA in the germline V gene. The CDR3 is made up of 16 amino acids. CDR3 sequence (DNA): TGTGCCAGCAGCTTAGCTTGGACAGGGGTACGCAATGAGCAGTTCTTC. Translating it yields CASSLAWTGVRNEQFF.